This TCR beta chain was identified during a study of shared clonotypes between healthy human individuals. Method: immunoSEQ multiplex PCR; TCRdb's copy keeps in-frame clones and lacks some. In the table there are 1.5 million to 1.9 million clones, approximately 98% of which are singletons. CDR3 length: 13 residues. The germline CDR1 and CDR2 sequences are MGHDK and SYGVNS. V shed 1 base and J shed 1 base, with 4 bases lying between them. This TCR came from a man younger than 40 in good health. The specimen sequenced was naive CD4+ T cells sorted from blood. The subset denotes: CD45RA+ positively selected. V usage is TRBV25-1 and J usage is TRBJ1-1; no firm D call. The CDR3 spells CASSELENTEAFF. The CDR3 DNA reads TGTGCCAGCAGTGAATTGGAGAACACTGAAGCTTTCTTT.